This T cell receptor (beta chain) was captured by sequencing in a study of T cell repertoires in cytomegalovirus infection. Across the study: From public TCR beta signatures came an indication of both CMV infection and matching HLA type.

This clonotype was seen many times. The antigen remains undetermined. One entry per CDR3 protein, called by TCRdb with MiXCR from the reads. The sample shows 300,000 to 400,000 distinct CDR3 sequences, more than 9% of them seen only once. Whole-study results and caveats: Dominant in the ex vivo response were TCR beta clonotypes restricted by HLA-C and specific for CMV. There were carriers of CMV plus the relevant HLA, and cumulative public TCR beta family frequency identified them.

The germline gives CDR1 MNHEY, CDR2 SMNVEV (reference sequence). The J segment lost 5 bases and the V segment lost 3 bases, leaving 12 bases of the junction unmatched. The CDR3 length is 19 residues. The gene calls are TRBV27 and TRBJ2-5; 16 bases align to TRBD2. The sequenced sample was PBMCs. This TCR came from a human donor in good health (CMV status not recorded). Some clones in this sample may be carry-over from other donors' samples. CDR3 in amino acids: CASSFPGTSGGAPGETQYF. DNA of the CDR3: TGTGCCAGCAGTTTCCCCGGGACTAGCGGGGGGGCCCCGGGGGAGACCCAGTACTTC.